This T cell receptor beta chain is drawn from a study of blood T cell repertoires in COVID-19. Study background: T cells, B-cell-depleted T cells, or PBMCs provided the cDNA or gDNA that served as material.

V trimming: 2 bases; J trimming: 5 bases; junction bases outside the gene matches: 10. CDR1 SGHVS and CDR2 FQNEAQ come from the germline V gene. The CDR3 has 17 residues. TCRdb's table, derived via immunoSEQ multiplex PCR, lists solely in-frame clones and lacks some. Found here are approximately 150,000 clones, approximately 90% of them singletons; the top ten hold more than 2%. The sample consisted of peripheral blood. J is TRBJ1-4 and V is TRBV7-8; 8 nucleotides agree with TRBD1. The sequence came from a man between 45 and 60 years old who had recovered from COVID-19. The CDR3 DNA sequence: TGTGCCAGCAGCTTACCTCGACAGGGGCAAGGAAATGAAAAACTGTTTTTT. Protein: CASSLPRQGQGNEKLFF.